This record covers a single T cell receptor (beta chain). This sample also contains other DNA sequences that code for the same CDR3. The sample originates from a study of CD8+ T cells in alopecia areata. The wider study: Once tofacitinib had been taken for 6 to 18 months, 6 months off drug followed.

The length of the CDR3 is 14 residues. The V gene lost 0 bases and the J gene lost 3 bases, with 9 bases spanning the gap. From germline, CDR1 is GTSNPN and CDR2 SVGIG (reference sequence). After isolation, RNA underwent reverse transcription to generate cDNA as the sequencing template. Clones were read by immunoSEQ multiplex PCR, and TCRdb kept only the in-frame ones, dropping some. The sample has 100,000 to 150,000 clones, approximately 49% seen once. Researchers took lesional scalp punch biopsies and peripheral blood from people who were alopecia areata patients. This sequence originates from a human donor with alopecia areata. This chain connects TRBV30 to TRBJ1-5; D unclear. The sample in question was CD8+ T cells sorted from blood, obtained at week 0. In DNA form, the CDR3 reads TGTGCCTGGAGTGTACGAGGGTTCAATCAGCCCCAGCATTTT. Translated, it gives CAWSVRGFNQPQHF.